The clone carrying this TCR beta chain was observed once. The CDR3 extends over 18 amino acids. CDR1 and CDR2 from the germline V gene are SGHDN and FVKESK. V lost 4 bases, J lost 0 bases, and 22 bases lay in between. The sample is drawn from a study of shared T cell receptors in the human thymus. Some clones are missing from TCRdb's copy, which holds only in-frame ones; the method was immunoSEQ multiplex PCR. The sample contains some 660,000 clones, around 87% of which appear only once. This sample also appeared in a second study, on human thymus T cells. From that study: Resections from corrective heart surgery supplied the thymus tissue. Related research found strongly overlapping thymic repertoires in unrelated individuals.

The rearrangement joins TRBV14 to TRBJ2-7; weak D call: TRBD1 (6 bases). The sample was thymocytes. The TCR sequence derives from a boy under two years old with a congenital heart defect. The CDR3 DNA sequence: TGTGCCAGCAGCCTGACAGGAGACAAACATAGGAGCTCCTACGAGCAGTACTTC. Amino acid sequence: CASSLTGDKHRSSYEQYF. The full variable domain, with the rest looked up from reference TRBV14 and TRBJ2-7, is EAGVTQFPSHSVIEKGQTVTLRCDPISGHDNLYWYRRVMGKEIKFLLHFVKESKQDESGMPNNRFLAERTGGTYSTLKVQPAELEDSGVYFCASSLTGDKHRSSYEQYFGPGTRLTVT.